The 21 T cell receptor beta chains below all came from one sample that was sequenced in a study of regulatory T cells in long-lasting Graves disease. Sample time point: newly diagnosed GD, antithyroid drugs for less than 3 months. TCR sequences were obtained from RNA taken from PBMCs. With iRepertoire HTBI primers and Arm-PCR of CDR3 regions, TCR beta libraries were built. TCRdb re-derived calls from the multiplex PCR reads in MiXCR, one entry per CDR3 protein. This repertoire shows more than 350,000 distinct CDR3 sequences, more than 12% found once; its top ten account for approximately 15%. The sample also formed part of further work on T cells in Graves' hyperthyroidism and ophthalmopathy.

This specimen was peripheral blood mononuclear cells (PBMCs), taken at new diagnosis, from a patient treated with antithyroid drugs. These receptor sequences come from a woman aged 25-40 years with Graves disease.

This clonotype appeared many times. The V and J genes are TRBV20-1 and TRBJ2-7; D is possibly TRBD2 (7 bases). The length of the CDR3 is 13 residues. Trimming took 6 bases from V and 3 from J, leaving 15 bases between them. CDR1 is DFQATT and CDR2 is SNEGSKA in the germline V gene (reference sequence). The DNA for the CDR3 is TGCAGTGCCGAGGGGGGGGGACTCTACGAGCAGTACTTC. This gives the protein CSAEGGGLYEQYF.

This sequence joins TRBV6-1 and TRBJ2-6; TRBD2 matches 9 bases. Per the germline V gene, CDR1 is MNHNS and CDR2 is SASEGT. This CDR3 is built from 19 residues. The J segment lost 0 bases and the V segment lost 6 bases, leaving 12 bases of the junction unmatched. In DNA form, the CDR3 reads TGTGCCAGCAGCCATACCTTTAGCGGGAGTTTCTCTGGGGCCAACGTCCTGACTTTC. This sequence encodes CASSHTFSGSFSGANVLTF.

As concerns this clonotype: It is likely a read error: a sequence one base away is far more abundant. The rearrangement uses TRBV12-3 or TRBV12-4 and TRBJ2-2; possibly TRBD1 for D (6 bases). There are 14 residues in the CDR3. V was shortened by 6 bases and J by 3 bases, with 11 bases between the two germline ends. In DNA, the CDR3 is TGTGCCAGCAGCTTACAGGGAGACACCGGGGAGCTGTTTTTT. Its translation: CASSLQGDTGELFF.

This clonotype was seen many times. This chain connects TRBV20-1 to TRBJ2-7; D unresolved. The CDR3 extends over 12 amino acids. V lost 1 base and J lost 5, with 9 bases in between. CDR1 DFQATT and CDR2 SNEGSKA come from the germline V gene (reference sequence). The CDR3 DNA is TGCAGTGCTAGAGTTTCGGTCGACGAGCAGTACTTC. Translating gives CSARVSVDEQYF.

Notes on this clonotype: Just one base apart from a much larger clone, this may be a read error. The genes are TRBV28 and TRBJ2-7; unclear D gene. Germline CDR1 reads MDHEN; CDR2 reads SYDVKM. The CDR3 extends over 14 amino acids. In DNA form, the CDR3 reads TGTGCCGGCAGTGAACGAATTGATTCCTACGAGCAGTACTTC. Its translation is CAGSERIDSYEQYF. The full variable domain, with the rest looked up from reference TRBV28 and TRBJ2-7, is DVKVTQSSRYLVKRTGEKVFLECVQDMDHENMFWYRQDPGLGLRLIYFSYDVKMKEKGDIPEGYSVSREKKERFSLILESASTNQTSMYLCAGSERIDSYEQYFGPGTRLTVT.

This clonotype was recorded at least ten times. The chain joins TRBV14 to TRBJ1-1; D call uncertain. This CDR3 region has 13 residues. The V and J ends lost 2 bases and 1 base respectively, with 5 bases between them. Germline CDR1 and CDR2: SGHDN and FVKESK. CDR3 sequence: CASSQYRNTEAFF. As DNA, the CDR3 is TGTGCCAGCAGCCAATACAGGAACACTGAAGCTTTCTTT.

In regard to this clonotype: One end of the junction fails to match germline, which may point to a read error. The gene calls are TRBV12-3 or TRBV12-4 and TRBJ2-1, with 8 positions matching TRBD2. The end of the DNA aligns better with TRBJ2-5, so the J call may be wrong. The length of the CDR3 is 16 residues. In nucleotides, the CDR3 is TGTGTCAGCAGTTTTGGGTTAGCGGGATTCCAAGAGACCCAGTACTTC. Protein sequence: CVSSFGLAGFQETQYF.

There are many counts of this clonotype. This rearrangement joins TRBV2 to TRBJ2-7, with unresolved D. Germline lookup yields CDR1 SNHLY and CDR2 FYNNEI. V was cut by 6 bases and J by 0 bases, with 9 bases left in between. The CDR3 length is 13 residues. Written as DNA, the CDR3 is TGTGCCAGCAGACCCGAGGCCTCCTACGAGCAGTACTTC. Translating it yields CASRPEASYEQYF.

This clonotype was seen many times. The V gene is TRBV10-3, the J gene TRBJ1-1; TRBD1 is a possible D gene (6 bases). Germline V gene sequence: CDR1 ENHRY, CDR2 SYGVKD. Trimming cost V 6 bases and J 1 base, with 15 bases left between them. CDR3 length equals 15 residues. The CDR3 sequence is CAIRNSRDKNTEAFF. CDR3 coding DNA: TGTGCCATCAGAAACTCTCGGGACAAGAACACTGAAGCTTTCTTT.

The chain employs TRBV2 and TRBJ2-3, with 8 bases identical to TRBD2. The CDR3 contains 15 residues. The ends lost 7 bases at V and 0 bases at J; junction bases unmatched: 6. The germline V gene has CDR1 SNHLY and CDR2 FYNNEI. As DNA, the CDR3 is TGTGCCAGCAAAGCGGGAGCCCTCAGCACAGATACGCAGTATTTT. Protein sequence: CASKAGALSTDTQYF.

The rearrangement joins TRBV12-3 or TRBV12-4 to TRBJ2-1; D may be TRBD1 (6 bases). The CDR3 spans 15 residues. Trimming stripped 6 bases from V and 10 bases from J, with 22 bases between. The CDR3 region has the DNA TGTGCCAGCAGCCAAGACGTAACAGGGATCTACGAGCAGTTCTTC. Encoded protein: CASSQDVTGIYEQFF.

This clonotype was detected many times. The chain employs TRBV3-1 and TRBJ1-2, with TRBD1 matching over 9 bases. The J segment lost 1 base and the V segment lost 4 bases, leaving 4 bases of the junction unmatched. This CDR3 has 15 amino acids. Germline lookup yields CDR1 LGHDT and CDR2 YNNKEL (reference sequence). The CDR3 spells CASSRGQGYNYGYTF. The DNA for the CDR3 is TGTGCCAGCAGCCGGGGACAGGGCTATAACTATGGCTACACCTTC.

The chain joins TRBV3-1 to TRBJ1-5; tentatively, D is TRBD1 (5 bases). Germline-derived CDR1 and CDR2 are LGHDT and YNNKEL (reference sequence). V was pared by 4 bases and J by 3 bases, with 10 bases between. The CDR3 has 14 amino acids. CDR3 region: CASSLGRVNQPQHF. CDR3 in DNA: TGTGCCAGCAGCCTAGGCAGGGTCAATCAGCCCCAGCATTTT.

This clonotype has a count of ten or more. This chain links TRBV18 with TRBJ2-2, with 8 bases lining up with TRBD2. Germline CDR1 KGHSH, CDR2 LQKENI. J gave up 6 bases and V 2 bases, and 5 bases lay outside the gene matches. This CDR3 region has 15 residues. DNA of the CDR3: TGTGCCAGCTCACCATCGGGACTAGGGGCCGGGGAGCTGTTTTTT. This encodes CASSPSGLGAGELFF. Based on the CDR3 plus reference TRBV18 and TRBJ2-2, the full variable domain is NAGVMQNPRHLVRRRGQEARLRCSPMKGHSHVYWYRQLPEEGLKFMVYLQKENIIDESGMPKERFSAEFPKEGPSILRIQQVVRGDSAAYFCASSPSGLGAGELFFGEGSRLTVL.

This clonotype appeared a few times. The rearrangement joins TRBV29-1 to TRBJ2-7, with a possible D match to TRBD2 (6 bases). V shed 4 bases and J shed 6 bases, with 7 bases lying between them. The CDR3 runs to 10 residues. Germline CDR1 SQVTM, CDR2 ANQGSEA. CDR3: CSVGEVEQYF. The CDR3, as DNA: TGCAGCGTTGGGGAGGTCGAGCAGTACTTC.

In this sample, this clonotype turned up many times. V and J are TRBV6-1 and TRBJ2-7; D not certain. CDR1 and CDR2 (germline): MNHNS, SASEGT. This CDR3 comprises 11 residues. V shed 6 bases and J shed 5 bases, with 8 bases lying between them. The CDR3 nucleotides read TGTGCCAGCAGGGGAAGAGACGAGCAGTACTTC. The encoded protein is CASRGRDEQYF.

This clonotype was detected a few times. The genes are TRBV6-1 and TRBJ1-5, with TRBD1 matching 7 bases. CDR3 length: 14 amino acids. V trimming: 6 bases; J trimming: 4 bases; junction bases outside the gene matches: 6. CDR1 is MNHNS, CDR2 SASEGT, per germline. The CDR3 loop reads CASSQDRINQPQHF. Written as DNA, the CDR3 is TGTGCCAGCAGCCAGGACAGGATTAATCAGCCCCAGCATTTT.

This clonotype has ten or more counts. The chain has TRBV11-2 and TRBJ1-4; D ambiguous. This CDR3 has 16 amino acids. Germline CDR1 and CDR2: SGHAT and FQNNGV. Between the trimmed V and J ends, which lost 3 bases and 0 bases, there was a span of 11 bases. The CDR3 DNA follows: TGTGCCAGCAGCTTGGGTCCGGTTGCAACTAATGAAAAACTGTTTTTT. Translating it yields CASSLGPVATNEKLFF. The whole variable domain, filled in from reference TRBV11-2 and TRBJ1-4, reads EAGVAQSPRYKIIEKRQSVAFWCNPISGHATLYWYQQILGQGPKLLIQFQNNGVVDDSQLPKDRFSAERLKGVDSTLKIQPAKLEDSAVYLCASSLGPVATNEKLFFGSGTQLSVL.

This clonotype came up many times. The chain is built from TRBV10-3 and TRBJ1-1, with D possibly matching TRBD1 (5 bases). CDR3 length: 14 residues. V gave up 5 bases and J gave up 4 bases, with 14 bases separating them. Germline CDR1 is ENHRY and CDR2 is SYGVKD. This chain's CDR3 is CAISKGREVTEAFF. In DNA, the CDR3 is TGTGCCATCAGTAAGGGGAGGGAGGTCACTGAAGCTTTCTTT.

This clonotype was observed a few times. The rearrangement uses TRBV20-1 and TRBJ2-1; 10 positions match TRBD2. V shed 5 bases and J 0 bases; nucleotides not matched to a gene: 4. This CDR3 contains 15 residues. The germline gives CDR1 DFQATT, CDR2 SNEGSKA (reference sequence). The CDR3 DNA reads TGCAGTGCTGCTAGCGGGGGAAGCTCCTACAATGAGCAGTTCTTC. Protein product: CSAASGGSSYNEQFF.

This clonotype has only a few counts. V and J are TRBV6-1 and TRBJ1-1; TRBD1 agrees at 9 bases. Germline values: CDR1 MNHNS, CDR2 SASEGT. The CDR3 is 15 amino acids. The J segment lost 1 base and the V segment lost 8 bases, leaving 8 bases of the junction unmatched. The CDR3 bases are TGTGCCAGCGAGGACAGGGGAAGGAGGAACACTGAAGCTTTCTTT. Protein sequence: CASEDRGRRNTEAFF.